The source of this TCR beta chain is a study of T cell responses to AZD1222 COVID-19 vaccine (dated by TCRdb to about 2021). Study-level background: A total of 233 trial participants underwent TCR sequencing, of whom about 200 received two doses of AZD1222 and about 25 received two doses of the MenACWY control vaccine. Trial participants were enrolled into age subgroups of 18-55, 56-69 and 70-plus years, which contained about 150, 28 and 57 TCR-sequenced participants, respectively. Study-level results and caveats: Epitopes outside the regions mutated in the B.1.351 and B.1.1.7 variants were reportedly recognized by nearly half of the unique spike-specific TCRs. Conclusions about previously exposed vaccinees are limited, since just six AZD1222 recipients were seropositive for SARS-CoV-2 at baseline. The 56-69-year group was small, and its depth increase did not reach significance, likely because of low power. Participants were mostly white British and included more females than males, and it was suggested by the authors that clonal diversity may have been underestimated. Because no day 14 peak-response samples were available, the repertoires could be characterized only after the peak T cell response. The whole spike protein was spanned by vaccine-associated CD4 TCRs, and dominant responses were seen in regions 160-218 and 743-854. Spike-specific TCR breadth and depth rose significantly after two AZD1222 doses compared with day 0 and with MenACWY recipients.

As to this clone: The antigen it recognizes is unknown. Per-nucleotide qualities are absent, and no much larger clonotype sits a single base away.

Reading the germline V gene gives CDR1 SGHTA and CDR2 FQGNSA. Spanning cysteine to phenylalanine, the CDR3 consists of 13 amino acids. Only the CDR3 DNA stays, 39 bases, in frame from base 1. V is cut back by 4 bases and J by 3 bases, with 0 bases in the junction unmatched. The sample's time point label, in plain terms: about 28 days (+/-7) after the second vaccine dose. AZD1222 recipients with second doses at about 4 weeks or about 12 weeks were pooled, because spike-specific TCR depth and breadth did not differ between schedules. Vaccinee samples came from UK trials COV001 and COV002, including a single-blind randomized controlled phase 2/3 trial of AZD1222 (ChAdOx1 nCoV-19) in healthy adults. For TCRbeta chain sequencing, PBMC samples were collected from trial participants at day 0 and at day 28 after the second dose. The CDR3 regions of human TCRbeta chains were analyzed by immunosequencing. The source study handled its data this way. TCRs in the repertoires were compared against a reference library of SARS-CoV-2-specific TCRs that had been generated with the MIRA antigen-specificity platform. Breadth was defined as the fraction of unique TCRs that were SARS-CoV-2-associated, and depth was defined as the fraction of total T cells that were SARS-CoV-2-associated. Using the MIRA data, each spike-specific TCR was mapped to the spike region that the TCR reacts to and placed in a CD4 or CD8 class. Log10-transformed breadth and depth values were compared by one-way ANOVA with Sidak's multiple comparisons tests. This immuneACCESS table, as held by TCRdb, lists in-frame sequences with V and J called but not all clones. Of the missing ones, under half trace to an unresolved V gene in checked studies; the others have no known cause. Clone size and V and J calls were adopted from that table, with D and trimming inferred from the DNA. The sample data list 110,000 or so clones, and about 89% of these were observed just once. The top ten hold approximately 7.1% of the sample.

The chain couples TRBV7-2 to TRBJ2-5; 9 bases in between match TRBD1. The source is an adult who received the AZD1222 COVID-19 vaccine. The sample was peripheral blood, taken 28 days after the second AZD1222 dose. In nucleotides, the sequence is TGTGCCAGCAGCTGGGACAGGGAAGAGACCCAGTACTTC. This codes for CASSWDREETQYF.